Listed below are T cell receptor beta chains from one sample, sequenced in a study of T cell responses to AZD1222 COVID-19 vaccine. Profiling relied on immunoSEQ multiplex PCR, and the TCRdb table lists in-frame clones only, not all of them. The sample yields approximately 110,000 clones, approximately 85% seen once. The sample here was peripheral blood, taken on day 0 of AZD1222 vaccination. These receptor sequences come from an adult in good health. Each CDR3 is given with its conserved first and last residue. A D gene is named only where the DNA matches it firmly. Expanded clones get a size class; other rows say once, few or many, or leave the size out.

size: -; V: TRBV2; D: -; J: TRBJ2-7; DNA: TGTGCCAGCAGTGATGGCGGCTACGAGCAGTACTTC; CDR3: CASSDGGYEQYF
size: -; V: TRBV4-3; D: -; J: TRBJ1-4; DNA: TGCGCCAGCAGCCAAGACTCGAGGGGCGGTGAAAAACTGTTTTTT; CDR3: CASSQDSRGGEKLFF
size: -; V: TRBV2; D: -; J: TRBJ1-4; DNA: TGTGCCAGCCGCCCACCGCGGCGCGATGAAAAACTGTTTTTT; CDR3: CASRPPRRDEKLFF
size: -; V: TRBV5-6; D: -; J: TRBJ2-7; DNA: TGTGCCAGCAGCTCACGACTTAGGACAGCTGCACGCCGCTCCTACGAGCAGTACTTC; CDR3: CASSSRLRTAARRSYEQYF
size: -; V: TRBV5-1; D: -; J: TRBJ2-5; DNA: TGCGCCAGCAGCTTGAATCAGGGCGGGGTCCGTGAGACCCAGTACTTC; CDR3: CASSLNQGGVRETQYF
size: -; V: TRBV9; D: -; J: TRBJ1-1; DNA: TGTGCCAGCAGCGTAGGGACCAGCATGAACACTGAAGCTTTCTTT; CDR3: CASSVGTSMNTEAFF
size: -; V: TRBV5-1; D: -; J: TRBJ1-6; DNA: TGCGCCAGCAGCTTGGGCCCGAGCTCCTATAATTCACCCCTCCACTTT; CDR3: CASSLGPSSYNSPLHF
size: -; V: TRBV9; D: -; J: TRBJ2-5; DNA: TGTGCCAGCAGCGTAGCCTGGGTGGAGGGAGAGACCCAGTACTTC; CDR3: CASSVAWVEGETQYF
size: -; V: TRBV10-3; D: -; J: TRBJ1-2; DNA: TGTGCCATCAGTGAGTCCACAGGGTCAGTGGGCTACACCTTC; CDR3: CAISESTGSVGYTF
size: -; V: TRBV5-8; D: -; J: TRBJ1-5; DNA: TGTGCCAGCAGCTCCATGACAGGTAATCAGCCCCAGCATTTT; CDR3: CASSSMTGNQPQHF
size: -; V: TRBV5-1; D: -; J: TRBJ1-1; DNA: TGCGCCAGCAGCTTGGGGGGAGGATTGGTAATGAACACTGAAGCTTTCTTT; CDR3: CASSLGGGLVMNTEAFF
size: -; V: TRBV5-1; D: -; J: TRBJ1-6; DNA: TGCGCCAGCAGCTTGGAAAGACAAAGCTCCTATAATTCACCCCTCCACTTT; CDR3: CASSLERQSSYNSPLHF
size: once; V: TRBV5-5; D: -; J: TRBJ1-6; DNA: TGTGCCAGCAGCTTGTGGGACGCTTTTCATTGGGATAATTCACCCCTCCACTTT; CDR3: CASSLWDAFHWDNSPLHF
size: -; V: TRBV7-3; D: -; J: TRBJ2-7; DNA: TGTGCCAGCAGCCCCCGGGGGGACAGGATCGACGAGCAGTACTTC; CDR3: CASSPRGDRIDEQYF
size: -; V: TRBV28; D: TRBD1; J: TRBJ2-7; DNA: TGTGCCAGCAGTCTACCCGGGACAGCTACCTACGAGCAGTACTTC; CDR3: CASSLPGTATYEQYF
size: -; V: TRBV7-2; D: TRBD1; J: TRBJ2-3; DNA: TGTGCCAGCAGCAAGGGACAGTCCACAGATACGCAGTATTTT; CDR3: CASSKGQSTDTQYF
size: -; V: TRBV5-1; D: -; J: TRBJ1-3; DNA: TGCGCCAGCAGCTTGGGGGAGCGGACCTCTGGAAACACCATATATTTT; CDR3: CASSLGERTSGNTIYF
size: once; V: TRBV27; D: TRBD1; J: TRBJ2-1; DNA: TGTGCCAGCAGTACACCGGGACAGGGGACGAATGAGCAGTTCTTC; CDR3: CASSTPGQGTNEQFF
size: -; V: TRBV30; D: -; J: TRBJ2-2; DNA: TGTGCCTGGAGTAGATCCTCCGGGGAGCTGTTTTTT; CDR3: CAWSRSSGELFF
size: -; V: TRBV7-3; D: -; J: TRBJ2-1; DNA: TGTGCCAGCAGCTTTGAGCCGGCGGGTGAGCAGTTCTTC; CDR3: CASSFEPAGEQFF
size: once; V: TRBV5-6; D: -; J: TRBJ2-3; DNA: TGTGCCAGCAAAGGGGCCAAAATCACAGATACGCAGTATTTT; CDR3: CASKGAKITDTQYF
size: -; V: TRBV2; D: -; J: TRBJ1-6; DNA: TGTGCCAGCAGTGGGTCGGGGGAGAATTCACCCCTCCACTTT; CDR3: CASSGSGENSPLHF
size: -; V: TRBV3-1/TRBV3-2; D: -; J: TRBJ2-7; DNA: TGTGCCAGCAGCCAAGCCCGGGACTTTGGATACGAGCAGTACTTC; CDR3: CASSQARDFGYEQYF
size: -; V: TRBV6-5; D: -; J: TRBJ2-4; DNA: TGTGCCAGCAGCCACGACAGGCTAGCCAAAAACATTCAGTACTTC; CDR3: CASSHDRLAKNIQYF
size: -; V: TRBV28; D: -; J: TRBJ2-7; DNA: TGTGCCAGCACTCGGCCGGGGTCGACCTACGAGCAGTACTTC; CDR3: CASTRPGSTYEQYF
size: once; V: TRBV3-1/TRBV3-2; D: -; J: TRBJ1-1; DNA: TGTGCCAGCAGCCAAGATCCGAGGGGCAGTCCGGCTTTCTTT; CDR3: CASSQDPRGSPAFF
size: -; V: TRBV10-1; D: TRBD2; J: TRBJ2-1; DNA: TGCGCCAGCCAGGAACGACTAGCTTTATGGGATGAGCAGTTCTTC; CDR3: CASQERLALWDEQFF
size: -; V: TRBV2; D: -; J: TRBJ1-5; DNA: TGTGCCAGCAAACCGGTATGGAATCAGCCCCAGCATTTT; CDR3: CASKPVWNQPQHF
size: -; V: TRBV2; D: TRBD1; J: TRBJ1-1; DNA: TGTGCCAGCAACCGACAGGGTACGAACACTGAAGCTTTCTTT; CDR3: CASNRQGTNTEAFF
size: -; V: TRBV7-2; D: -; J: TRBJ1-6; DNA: TGTGCCAGCAGCTTAGGGGGACCTTATAATTCACCCCTCCACTTT; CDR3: CASSLGGPYNSPLHF
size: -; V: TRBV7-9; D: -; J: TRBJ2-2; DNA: TGTGCCAGCAGCCCACACAGGACAGCCGGAACCGGGGAGCTGTTTTTT; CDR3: CASSPHRTAGTGELFF
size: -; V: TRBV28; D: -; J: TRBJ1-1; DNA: TGTGCCAGCATTGCGGGACTTCGAACTGAAGCTTTCTTT; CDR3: CASIAGLRTEAFF
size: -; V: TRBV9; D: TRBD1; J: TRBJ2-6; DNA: TGTGCCAGCAGCGTAGCTCCAACAGGGGTTGGGGCCAACGTCCTGACTTTC; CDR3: CASSVAPTGVGANVLTF
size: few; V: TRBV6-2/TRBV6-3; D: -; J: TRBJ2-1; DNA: TGTGCCAGCAGTTACTCCCCCATGCAGGGCGTATACAATGAGCAGTTCTTC; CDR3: CASSYSPMQGVYNEQFF
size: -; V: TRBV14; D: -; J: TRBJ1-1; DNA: TGTGCCAGCAGCCAAGATCTGGAATCTGAAGCTTTCTTT; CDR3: CASSQDLESEAFF
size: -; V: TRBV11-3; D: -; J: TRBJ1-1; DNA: TGTGCCAGCAGCAAACAAGCAGGGCTGAACACTGAAGCTTTCTTT; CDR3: CASSKQAGLNTEAFF
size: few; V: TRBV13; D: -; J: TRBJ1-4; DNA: TGTGCCAGCAGCTTTGAGTCGGGAAAACTGTTTTTT; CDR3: CASSFESGKLFF
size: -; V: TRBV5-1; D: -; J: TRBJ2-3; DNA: TGCGCCAGCAGCTTGGGTGATACGCAGTATTTT; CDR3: CASSLGDTQYF
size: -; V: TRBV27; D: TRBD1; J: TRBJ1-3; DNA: TGTGCCAGCAGTCCGCGGACAGGGGCGTTGGGAAACACCATATATTTT; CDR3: CASSPRTGALGNTIYF
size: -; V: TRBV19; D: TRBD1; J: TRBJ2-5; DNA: TGTGCCAGTAGTATGGGGACAGGGCAAGAGACCCAGTACTTC; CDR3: CASSMGTGQETQYF
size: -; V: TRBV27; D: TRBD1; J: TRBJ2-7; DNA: TGTGCCAGCAGTTCCGGGACAGTTCCCTACGAGCAGTACTTC; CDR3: CASSSGTVPYEQYF
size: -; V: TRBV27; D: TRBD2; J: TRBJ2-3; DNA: TGTGCCACCTCCCTGACTAGCGGAGCGGGGGATACGCAGTATTTT; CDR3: CATSLTSGAGDTQYF
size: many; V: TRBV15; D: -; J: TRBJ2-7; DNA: TGTGCCACCAGCAGAGATCAGGGGGGGCCTTACGAGCAGTACTTC; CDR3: CATSRDQGGPYEQYF
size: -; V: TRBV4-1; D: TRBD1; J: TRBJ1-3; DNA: TGCGCCAGCAGCCCCGAGGGACAGGGTGAAAACACCATATATTTT; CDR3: CASSPEGQGENTIYF
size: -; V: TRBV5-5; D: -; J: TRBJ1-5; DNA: TGTGCCAGCAGCTTCCGGGGGGACCAGCCCCAGCATTTT; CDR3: CASSFRGDQPQHF
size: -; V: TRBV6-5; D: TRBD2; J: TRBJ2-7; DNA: TGTGCCAGCAGAGGACTAGCGGGGGCCTACGAGCAGTACTTC; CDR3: CASRGLAGAYEQYF
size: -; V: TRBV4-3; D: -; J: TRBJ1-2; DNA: TGCGCCAGCAGCCAAGAATTTGACAGATCTGGGGATGGCTACACCTTC; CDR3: CASSQEFDRSGDGYTF
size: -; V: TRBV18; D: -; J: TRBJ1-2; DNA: TGTGCCAGCTCACCACCTGGGTGGGGAAGTGCCCTCTATGGCTACACCTTC; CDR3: CASSPPGWGSALYGYTF
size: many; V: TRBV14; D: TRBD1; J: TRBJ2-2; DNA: TGTGCCAGCAGCACCCGCAGGGGGAATACCGGGGAGCTGTTTTTT; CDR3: CASSTRRGNTGELFF
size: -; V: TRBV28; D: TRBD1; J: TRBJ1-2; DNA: TGTGCCAGCAGTTTCCCGGACAGGGAGGGCTACACCTTC; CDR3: CASSFPDREGYTF
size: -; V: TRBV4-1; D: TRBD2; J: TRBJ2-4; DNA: TGCGCCAGCAGCCAAGGATCCCAGGGAGGGCGAGCCAAAAACATTCAGTACTTC; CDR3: CASSQGSQGGRAKNIQYF
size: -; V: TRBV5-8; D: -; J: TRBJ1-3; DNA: TGTGCCAGCAGTTCCGGATCTTCTGGAAACACCATATATTTT; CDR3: CASSSGSSGNTIYF
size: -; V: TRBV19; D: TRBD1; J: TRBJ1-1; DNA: TGTGCCAGTAGTCCCCGTATCCGGGACAGGAAGAACACTGAAGCTTTCTTT; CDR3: CASSPRIRDRKNTEAFF
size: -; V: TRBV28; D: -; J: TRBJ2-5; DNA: TGTGCCAGCATTGGTGACAGGACCCAGTACTTC; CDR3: CASIGDRTQYF
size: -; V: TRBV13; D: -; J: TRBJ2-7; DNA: TGTGCCAGCAGCCCCTCCGCGCCCGGGGGCAGGGACTCCTACGAGCAGTACTTC; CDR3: CASSPSAPGGRDSYEQYF
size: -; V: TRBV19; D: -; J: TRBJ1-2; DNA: TGTGCCAGCGGGATGGGGAACACCTTC; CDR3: CASGMGNTF
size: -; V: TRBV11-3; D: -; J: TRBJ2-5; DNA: TGTGCCAGCAGCTTAGTGTCGGCGCGTAACCAAGAGACCCAGTACTTC; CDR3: CASSLVSARNQETQYF